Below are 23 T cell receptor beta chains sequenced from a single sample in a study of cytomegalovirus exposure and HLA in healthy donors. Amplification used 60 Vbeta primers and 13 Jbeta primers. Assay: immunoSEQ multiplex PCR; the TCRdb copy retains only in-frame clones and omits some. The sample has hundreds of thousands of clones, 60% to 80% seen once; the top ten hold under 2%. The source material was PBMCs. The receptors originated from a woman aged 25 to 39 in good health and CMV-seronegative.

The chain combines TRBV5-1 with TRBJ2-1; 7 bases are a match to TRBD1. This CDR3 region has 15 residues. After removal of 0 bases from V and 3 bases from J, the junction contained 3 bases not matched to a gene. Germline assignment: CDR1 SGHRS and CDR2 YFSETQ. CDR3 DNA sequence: TGCGCCAGCAGCTTGGCCGGGGACAGCTACAATGAGCAGTTCTTC. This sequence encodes CASSLAGDSYNEQFF.

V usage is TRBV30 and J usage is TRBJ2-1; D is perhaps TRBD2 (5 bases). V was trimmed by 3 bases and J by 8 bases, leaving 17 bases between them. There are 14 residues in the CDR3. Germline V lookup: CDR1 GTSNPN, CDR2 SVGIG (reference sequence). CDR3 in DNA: TGTGCCTGGAGAAAGTCGGGAATCCCCGATGAGCAGTTCTTC. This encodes CAWRKSGIPDEQFF.

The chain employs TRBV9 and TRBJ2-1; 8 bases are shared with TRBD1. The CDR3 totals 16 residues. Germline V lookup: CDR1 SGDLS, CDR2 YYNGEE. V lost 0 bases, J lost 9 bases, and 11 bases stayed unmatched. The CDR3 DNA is TGTGCCAGCAGCGTAGAGAGGGACAGGTTCCTCAGTGAGCAGTTCTTC. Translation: CASSVERDRFLSEQFF.

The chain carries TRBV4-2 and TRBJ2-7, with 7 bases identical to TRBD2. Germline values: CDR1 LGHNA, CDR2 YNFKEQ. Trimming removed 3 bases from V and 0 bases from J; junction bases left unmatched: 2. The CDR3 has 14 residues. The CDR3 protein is CASSHPGGSYEQYF. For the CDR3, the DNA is TGTGCCAGCAGCCACCCGGGGGGCTCCTACGAGCAGTACTTC.

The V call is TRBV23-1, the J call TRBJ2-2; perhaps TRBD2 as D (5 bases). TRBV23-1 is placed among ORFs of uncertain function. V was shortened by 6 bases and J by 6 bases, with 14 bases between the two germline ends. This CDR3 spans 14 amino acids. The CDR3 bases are TGCGCCAGCAGCAAACCGGGAAAGCCCGGGGAGCTGTTTTTT. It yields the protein CASSKPGKPGELFF.

The CDR3 region has the DNA TGTGCCAGCAGTCCCGGGACAGGGGGCAATTCACCCCTCCACTTT. Its translation is CASSPGTGGNSPLHF. The chain couples TRBV6-5 to TRBJ1-6; TRBD1 matches at 12 bases. The CDR3 sequence is 15 residues long. Germline CDR1 MNHEY, CDR2 SVGAGI. V dropped 5 bases and J dropped 7; count of bases not matched to a gene: 3.

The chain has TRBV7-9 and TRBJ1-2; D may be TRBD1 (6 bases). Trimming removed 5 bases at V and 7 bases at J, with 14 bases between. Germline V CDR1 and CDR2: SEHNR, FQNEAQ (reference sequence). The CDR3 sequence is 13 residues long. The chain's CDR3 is CASSRTETPGYTF. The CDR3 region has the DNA TGTGCCAGCAGCCGGACAGAAACGCCTGGCTACACCTTC.

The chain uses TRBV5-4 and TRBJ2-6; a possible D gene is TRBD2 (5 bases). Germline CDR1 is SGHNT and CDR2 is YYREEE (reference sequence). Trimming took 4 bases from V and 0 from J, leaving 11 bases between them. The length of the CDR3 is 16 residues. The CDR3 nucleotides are TGTGCCAGCAGCCCTGGAGGTGGCTCTGGGGCCAACGTCCTGACTTTC. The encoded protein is CASSPGGGSGANVLTF.

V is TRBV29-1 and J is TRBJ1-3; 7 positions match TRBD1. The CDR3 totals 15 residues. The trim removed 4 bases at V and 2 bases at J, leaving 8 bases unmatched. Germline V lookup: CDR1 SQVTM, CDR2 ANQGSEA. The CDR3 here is CSVGGTGVTGNTIYF. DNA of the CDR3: TGCAGCGTTGGGGGTACAGGGGTAACTGGAAACACCATATATTTT.

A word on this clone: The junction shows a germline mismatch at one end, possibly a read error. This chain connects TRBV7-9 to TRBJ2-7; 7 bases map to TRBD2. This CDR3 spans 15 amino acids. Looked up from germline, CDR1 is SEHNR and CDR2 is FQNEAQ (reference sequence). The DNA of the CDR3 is TGTTCCAGCAGCTTAGACGGCGGGAGTTACTACGAGCAGTACTTC. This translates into CSSSLDGGSYYEQYF. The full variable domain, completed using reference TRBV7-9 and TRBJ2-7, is DTGVSQNPRHKITKRGQNVTFRCDPISEHNRLYWYRQTLGQGPEFLTYFQNEAQLEKSRLLSDRFSAERPKGSFSTLEIQRTEQGDSAMYLCSSSLDGGSYYEQYFGPGTRLTVT.

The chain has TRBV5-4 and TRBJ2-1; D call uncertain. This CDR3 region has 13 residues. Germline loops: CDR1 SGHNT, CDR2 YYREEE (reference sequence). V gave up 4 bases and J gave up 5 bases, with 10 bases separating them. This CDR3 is CASSIDTHNEQFF. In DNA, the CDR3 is TGTGCCAGCAGCATAGACACTCACAATGAGCAGTTCTTC.

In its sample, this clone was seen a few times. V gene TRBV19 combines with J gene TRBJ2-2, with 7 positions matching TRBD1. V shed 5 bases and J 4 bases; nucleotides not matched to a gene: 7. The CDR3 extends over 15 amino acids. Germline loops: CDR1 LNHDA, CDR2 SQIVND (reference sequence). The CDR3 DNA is TGTGCCAGTAGTTTGACAGGGAGCTTCACCGGGGAGCTGTTTTTT. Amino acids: CASSLTGSFTGELFF.

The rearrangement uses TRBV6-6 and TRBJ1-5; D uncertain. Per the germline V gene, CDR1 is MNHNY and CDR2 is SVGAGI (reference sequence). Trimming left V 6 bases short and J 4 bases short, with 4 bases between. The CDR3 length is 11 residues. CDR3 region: CASRLNQPQHF. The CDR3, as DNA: TGTGCCAGCAGACTTAATCAGCCCCAGCATTTT.

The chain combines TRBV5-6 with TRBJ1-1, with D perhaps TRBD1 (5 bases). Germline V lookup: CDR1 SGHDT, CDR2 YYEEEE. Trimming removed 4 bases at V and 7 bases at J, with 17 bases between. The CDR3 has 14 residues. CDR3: CASSPFPGQDEAFF. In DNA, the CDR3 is TGTGCCAGCAGCCCATTCCCCGGACAAGATGAAGCTTTCTTT. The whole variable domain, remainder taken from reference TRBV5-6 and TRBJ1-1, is DAGVTQSPTHLIKTRGQQVTLRCSPKSGHDTVSWYQQALGQGPQFIFQYYEEEERQRGNFPDRFSGHQFPNYSSELNVNALLLGDSALYLCASSPFPGQDEAFFGQGTRLTVV.

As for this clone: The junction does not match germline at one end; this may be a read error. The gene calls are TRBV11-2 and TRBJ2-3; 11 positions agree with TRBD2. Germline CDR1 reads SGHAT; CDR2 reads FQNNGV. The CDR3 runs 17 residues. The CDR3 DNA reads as TGTGCCAACAGCCCCCGTAGCGGGAGGGCCAACGCAGATACGCAGTATTTT. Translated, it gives CANSPRSGRANADTQYF.

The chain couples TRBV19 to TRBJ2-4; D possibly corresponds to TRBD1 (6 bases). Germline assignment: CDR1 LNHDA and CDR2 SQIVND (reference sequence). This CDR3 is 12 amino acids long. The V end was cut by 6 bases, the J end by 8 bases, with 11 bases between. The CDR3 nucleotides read TGTGCCAGTAGCCCCCCAGGGGACATTCAGTACTTC. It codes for CASSPPGDIQYF.

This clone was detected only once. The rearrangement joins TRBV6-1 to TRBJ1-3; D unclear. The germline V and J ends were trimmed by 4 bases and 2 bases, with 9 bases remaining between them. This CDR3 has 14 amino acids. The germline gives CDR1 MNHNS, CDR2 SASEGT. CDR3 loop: CASSAVGAGNTIYF. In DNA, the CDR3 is TGTGCCAGCAGTGCCGTCGGGGCTGGAAACACCATATATTTT.

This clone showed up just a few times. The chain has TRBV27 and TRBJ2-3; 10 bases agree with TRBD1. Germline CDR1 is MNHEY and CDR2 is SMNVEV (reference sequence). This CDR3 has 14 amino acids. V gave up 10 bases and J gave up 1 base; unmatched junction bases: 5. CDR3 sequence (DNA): TGTGCCATCTCCGGGACAGGGGGCACAGATACGCAGTATTTT. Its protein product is CAISGTGGTDTQYF.

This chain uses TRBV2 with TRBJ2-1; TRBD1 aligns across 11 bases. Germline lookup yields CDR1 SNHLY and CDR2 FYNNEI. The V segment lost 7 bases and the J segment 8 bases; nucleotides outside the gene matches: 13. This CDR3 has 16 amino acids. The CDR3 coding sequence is TGTGCCAGCAACGAAGAGTGGACAGGGGGCGTCGATGAGCAGTTCTTC. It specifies CASNEEWTGGVDEQFF.

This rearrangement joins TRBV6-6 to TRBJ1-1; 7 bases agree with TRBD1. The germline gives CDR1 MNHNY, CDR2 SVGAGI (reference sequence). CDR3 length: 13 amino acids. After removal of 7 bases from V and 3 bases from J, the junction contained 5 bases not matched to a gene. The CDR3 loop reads CASTKDRDTEAFF. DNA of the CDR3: TGTGCCAGCACCAAAGACAGGGACACTGAAGCTTTCTTT.

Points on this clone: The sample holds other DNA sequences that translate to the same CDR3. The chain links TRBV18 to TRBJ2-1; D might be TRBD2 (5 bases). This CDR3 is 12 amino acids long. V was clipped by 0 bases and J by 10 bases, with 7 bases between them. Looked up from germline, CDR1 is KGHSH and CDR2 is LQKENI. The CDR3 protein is CASSPPEREQFF. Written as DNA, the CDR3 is TGTGCCAGCTCACCACCGGAGCGGGAGCAGTTCTTC.

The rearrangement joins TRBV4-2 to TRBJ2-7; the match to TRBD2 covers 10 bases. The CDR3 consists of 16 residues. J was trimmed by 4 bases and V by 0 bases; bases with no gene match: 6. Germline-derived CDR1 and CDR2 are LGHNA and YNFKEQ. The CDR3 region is CASSQDRTSGPYEQYF. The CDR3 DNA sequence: TGTGCCAGCAGCCAAGATCGGACTAGCGGACCGTACGAGCAGTACTTC.

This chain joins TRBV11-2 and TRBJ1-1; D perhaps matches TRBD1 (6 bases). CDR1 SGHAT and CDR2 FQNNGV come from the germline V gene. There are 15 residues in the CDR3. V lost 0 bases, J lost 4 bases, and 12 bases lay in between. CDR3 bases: TGTGCCAGCAGCTTAGATTATGCCAGGGGCACTGAAGCTTTCTTT. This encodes CASSLDYARGTEAFF.